This is a list of T cell receptor beta chains from one sample in a study of glioma-infiltrating T cells after dendritic cell vaccination. Measured with immunoSEQ multiplex PCR; TCRdb has only the in-frame clones, and not every one. The sample has about 73,000 clones, about 80% seen once. Source: blood, taken before dendritic cell vaccination. These receptors all come from a human donor with glioblastoma. Each CDR3 is given with its conserved first and last residue. The D gene is left open where the match is weak. Rows may omit the clone size; those that give it use once, few, many or a size class.

j_call,clone_size,cdr3_length,v_call,d_call,cdr3_nt,cdr3_aa
TRBJ2-7,.,12,TRBV11-2,.,TGTGCCAGCAGCTTAGGGGGGGTCGAGCAGTACTTC,CASSLGGVEQYF
TRBJ2-6,.,18,TRBV7-3,TRBD1,TGTGCCAGCAGCTCGACTGGACAGGGAAGCTCTGGGGCCAACGTCCTGACTTTC,CASSSTGQGSSGANVLTF
TRBJ1-1,.,12,TRBV30,.,TGTGCCTGCGGAGGGAGGAACACTGAAGCTTTCTTT,CACGGRNTEAFF
TRBJ2-6,.,16,TRBV7-2,TRBD1,TGTGCCAGCAGCTTACAGGGGGCTGCTGGGGCCAACGTCCTGACTTTC,CASSLQGAAGANVLTF
TRBJ2-3,.,15,TRBV6-5,TRBD1,TGTGCCAGCAGCCTACAGGGGATCCTAACAGATACGCAGTATTTT,CASSLQGILTDTQYF
TRBJ2-3,.,16,TRBV4-1,TRBD1,TGCGCCAGCAGCCAACAGTGGACAGGGGGCACAGATACGCAGTATTTT,CASSQQWTGGTDTQYF
TRBJ1-5,.,14,TRBV2,TRBD1,TGTGCCAGCAGCCAGACAGGGAGCAATCAGCCCCAGCATTTT,CASSQTGSNQPQHF
TRBJ2-7,.,13,TRBV18,.,TGTGCCAGCTCCCTACGACAGGACCACGAGCAGTACTTC,CASSLRQDHEQYF
TRBJ2-5,.,13,TRBV5-1,.,TGCGCCAGCAGCTTGAGCCTTCAAGAGACCCAGTACTTC,CASSLSLQETQYF
TRBJ2-1,.,13,TRBV6-5,.,TGTGCCAGCAGTAGAGGACAGAACAATGAGCAGTTCTTC,CASSRGQNNEQFF
TRBJ2-2,.,17,TRBV5-5,TRBD2,TGTGCCAGCAGCGAGACTAGCGGGGGGGCGTACACCGGGGAGCTGTTTTTT,CASSETSGGAYTGELFF
TRBJ2-4,.,17,TRBV9,TRBD1,TGTGCCAGCAGCGTAGGACAGGCTTGGACAGGGCCAAACATTCAGTACTTC,CASSVGQAWTGPNIQYF
TRBJ2-1,.,16,TRBV4-1,TRBD2,TGCGCCAGCAGCCAGGGGGGACTAGCGGGGTACAATGAGCAGTTCTTC,CASSQGGLAGYNEQFF
TRBJ1-2,once,14,TRBV28,.,TGTGCCAGCAAAGGGGGAAACGACGGCTATGGCTACGCCTTC,CASKGGNDGYGYAF
TRBJ2-7,.,15,TRBV5-1,.,TGCGCCAGCAGCACCTCTACAGGGATTATCTACGAGCAGTACTTC,CASSTSTGIIYEQYF
TRBJ2-4,.,14,TRBV6-1,.,TGTGCCAGCAGTGAACGAACCCCCATCGAGATTCAGTACTTC,CASSERTPIEIQYF
TRBJ2-1,few,15,TRBV6-4,TRBD1,TGTGCCAGCAGTGTTTCCGGGACAGAGTACAATGAGCAGTTCTTC,CASSVSGTEYNEQFF
TRBJ1-1,.,13,TRBV6-5,.,TGTGCCAGCAGTTTACAGGCGAACACTGAAGCTTTCTTT,CASSLQANTEAFF
TRBJ1-1,.,13,TRBV19,.,TGTGCCAGTAGTATAGGGCAGGACACTGAAGCTTTCTTT,CASSIGQDTEAFF
TRBJ1-2,once,15,TRBV6-1,TRBD1,TGTGCCAGCAGTTCGGGGGACAGCCGAAACTATGGCTACACCTTC,CASSSGDSRNYGYTF
TRBJ2-4,.,19,TRBV19,.,TGTGCCAGTAGTATCACTCGACTACCGACATACTCAGCCAAAAACATTCAGTACTTC,CASSITRLPTYSAKNIQYF
TRBJ1-1,.,14,TRBV7-8,TRBD1,TGTGCCAGCATACTCCGGACAGGGAAAGGTGAAGCTTTCTTT,CASILRTGKGEAFF
TRBJ2-3,.,13,TRBV5-4,.,TGTGCCAGCAGCCCCTACGTTGCAGATACGCAGTATTTT,CASSPYVADTQYF
TRBJ1-2,.,14,TRBV5-1,.,TGCGCCAGCAGCTTGGTTCAGGGTAACTATGGCTACACCTTC,CASSLVQGNYGYTF
TRBJ1-5,.,17,TRBV19,TRBD1,TGTGCCAGTAGTATGGTACAGGGGAGTTTTGGGAATCAGCCCCAGCATTTT,CASSMVQGSFGNQPQHF
TRBJ2-5,.,13,TRBV27,TRBD1,TGTGCCAGCAGTGACAGGGTTCAAGAGACCCAGTACTTC,CASSDRVQETQYF
TRBJ1-5,.,15,TRBV6-5,.,TGTGCCAGCAGTTACAGAAGCGGTCGCAATCAGCCCCAGCATTTT,CASSYRSGRNQPQHF